This TCR beta chain was identified during a study of glioma-infiltrating T cells. Study-wide results and limits: Non-neoplastic patients had below-expected tissue-blood divergence, while all gliomas exceeded expectation.

Amplification of TCR alpha and beta CDR3 regions from RNA used iRepertoire nested multiplex PCR. One-step reverse transcription and amplification started from about 100-400 ng of tissue mRNA or PBMC total RNA. One entry per CDR3 protein, called by TCRdb with MiXCR from the multiplex PCR reads. The sample holds under 150,000 distinct CDR3 sequences, around 23% seen once. The CDR3 is 12 residues long. Germline values: CDR1 MNHGY, CDR2 SAAAGT. V gave up 6 bases and J gave up 9 bases, with 14 bases separating them. Notes on this clonotype: Its antigen remains unknown.

The receptor's source is a human donor with low-grade glioma or glioblastoma, undergoing nonglioma brain surgery, or in good health (not recorded which). The V call is TRBV6-8, the J call TRBJ1-2; D remains ambiguous. Sequencing was carried out using glioma tissue, nonneoplastic brain tissue, or PBMCs (not recorded which). The DNA of the CDR3 is TGTGCCAGCAGACCGACCGGGGATTGCTACACCTTC. Its protein product is CASRPTGDCYTF.